This T cell receptor beta chain is drawn from a study of cytomegalovirus exposure and HLA in healthy donors. Points from the study as a whole: Most sequenced TCRs were rare (though some public TCRs occurred in many donors). High specificity and sensitivity for cytomegalovirus status were reported for the classifier. According to a subsequent analysis, TCR clusters identified in the first cohort showed a tendency to co-occur across the approximately 120 validation repertoires. Researchers counted 150 to 200 TCR beta chains as cytomegalovirus-associated.

As to this clone: Its target is not known.

Clones were sequenced by immunoSEQ multiplex PCR, and TCRdb holds only the in-frame ones, with some missing. In the table there are about 200,000 clones, 84% of which are singletons. CDR3 length: 13 amino acids. The germline V gene has CDR1 GTSNPN and CDR2 SVGIG (reference sequence). Unmatched junction bases numbered 4, after V lost 5 bases and J lost 1 base. V gene TRBV30 combines with J gene TRBJ1-1, with 7 bases that match TRBD1. The material sequenced was PBMCs. The TCR originated in a woman between 25 and 40 years old in good health and CMV-seropositive. The CDR3 bases are TGTGCCTGGCCCAGGGGGGAGAACACTGAAGCTTTCTTT. It encodes CAWPRGENTEAFF.